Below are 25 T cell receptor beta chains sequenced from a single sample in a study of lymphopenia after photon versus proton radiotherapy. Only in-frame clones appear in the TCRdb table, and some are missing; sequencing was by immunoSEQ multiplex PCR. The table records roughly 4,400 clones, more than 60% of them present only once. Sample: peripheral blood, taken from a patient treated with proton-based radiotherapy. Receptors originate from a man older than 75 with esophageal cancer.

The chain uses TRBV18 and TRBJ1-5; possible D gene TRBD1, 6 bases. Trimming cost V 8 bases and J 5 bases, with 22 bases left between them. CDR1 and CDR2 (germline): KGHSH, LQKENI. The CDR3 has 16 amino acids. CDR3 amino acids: CASRTGATGSDQPQHF. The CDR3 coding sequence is TGTGCCAGCCGTACTGGGGCTACAGGGTCAGATCAGCCCCAGCATTTT.

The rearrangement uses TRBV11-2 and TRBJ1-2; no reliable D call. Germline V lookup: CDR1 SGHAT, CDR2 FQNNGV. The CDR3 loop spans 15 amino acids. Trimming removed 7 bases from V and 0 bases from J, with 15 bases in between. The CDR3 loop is CASTHLDGSNYGYTF. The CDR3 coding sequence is TGTGCCAGCACCCATTTAGACGGTTCTAACTATGGCTACACCTTC.

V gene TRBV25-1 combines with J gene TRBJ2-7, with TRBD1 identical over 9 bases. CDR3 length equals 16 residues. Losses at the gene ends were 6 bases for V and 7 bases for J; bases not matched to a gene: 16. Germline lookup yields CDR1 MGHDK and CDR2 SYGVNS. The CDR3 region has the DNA TGTGCCAGCAGCCAAGTGCTAGGGACAGGGTCGGGTGAGCAGTACTTC. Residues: CASSQVLGTGSGEQYF.

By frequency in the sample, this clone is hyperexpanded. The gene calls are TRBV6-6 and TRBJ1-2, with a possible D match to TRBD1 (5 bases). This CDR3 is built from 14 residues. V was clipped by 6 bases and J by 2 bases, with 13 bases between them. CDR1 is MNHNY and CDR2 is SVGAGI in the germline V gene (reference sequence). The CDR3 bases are TGTGCCAGCAGGACCGCGGGGGGGAACTATGGCTACACCTTC. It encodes CASRTAGGNYGYTF.

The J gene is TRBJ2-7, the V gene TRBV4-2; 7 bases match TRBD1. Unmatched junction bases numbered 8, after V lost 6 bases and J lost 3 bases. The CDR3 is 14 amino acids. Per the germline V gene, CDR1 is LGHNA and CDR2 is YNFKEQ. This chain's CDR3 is CASSFAGTDYEQYF. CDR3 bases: TGTGCCAGCAGTTTCGCCGGGACAGACTACGAGCAGTACTTC.

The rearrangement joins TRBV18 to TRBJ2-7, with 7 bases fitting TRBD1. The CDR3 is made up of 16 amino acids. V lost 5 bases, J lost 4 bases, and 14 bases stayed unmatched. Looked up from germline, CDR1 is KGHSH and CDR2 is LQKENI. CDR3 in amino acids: CASSSTRDSVLYEQYF. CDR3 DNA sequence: TGTGCCAGCTCATCTACCCGGGACAGCGTGCTGTACGAGCAGTACTTC. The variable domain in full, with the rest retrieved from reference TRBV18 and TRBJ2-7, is NAGVMQNPRHLVRRRGQEARLRCSPMKGHSHVYWYRQLPEEGLKFMVYLQKENIIDESGMPKERFSAEFPKEGPSILRIQQVVRGDSAAYFCASSSTRDSVLYEQYFGPGTRLTVT.

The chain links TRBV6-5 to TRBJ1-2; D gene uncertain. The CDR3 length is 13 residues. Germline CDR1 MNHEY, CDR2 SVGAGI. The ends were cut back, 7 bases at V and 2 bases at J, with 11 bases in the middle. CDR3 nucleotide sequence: TGTGCCAGCACCCCGGACGGAAACTATGGCTACACCTTC. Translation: CASTPDGNYGYTF.

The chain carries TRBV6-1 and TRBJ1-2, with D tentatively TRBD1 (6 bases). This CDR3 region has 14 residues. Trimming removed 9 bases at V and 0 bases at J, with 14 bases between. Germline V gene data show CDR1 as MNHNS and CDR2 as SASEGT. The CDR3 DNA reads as TGTGCCAGTTTTACAGGGTCAACTAACTATGGCTACACCTTC. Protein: CASFTGSTNYGYTF.

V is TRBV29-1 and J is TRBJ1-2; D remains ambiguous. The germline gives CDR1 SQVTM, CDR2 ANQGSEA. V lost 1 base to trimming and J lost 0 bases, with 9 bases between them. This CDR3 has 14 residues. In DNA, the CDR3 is TGCAGCGTTGAAGTCGCAGAAGCTAACTATGGCTACACCTTC. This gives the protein CSVEVAEANYGYTF.

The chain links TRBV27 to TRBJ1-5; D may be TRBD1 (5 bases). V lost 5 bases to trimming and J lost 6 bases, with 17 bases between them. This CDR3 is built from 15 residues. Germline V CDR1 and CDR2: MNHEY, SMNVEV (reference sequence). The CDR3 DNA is TGTGCCAGCAGTGTTTCCACCTTGGGGGTTCAGCCCCAGCATTTT. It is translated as CASSVSTLGVQPQHF.

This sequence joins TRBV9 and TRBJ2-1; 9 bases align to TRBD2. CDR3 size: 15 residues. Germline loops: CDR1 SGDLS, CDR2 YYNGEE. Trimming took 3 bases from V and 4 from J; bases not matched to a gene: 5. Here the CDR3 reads CASSGWLAGYNEQFF. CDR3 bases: TGTGCCAGCAGCGGCTGGCTAGCGGGGTACAATGAGCAGTTCTTC.

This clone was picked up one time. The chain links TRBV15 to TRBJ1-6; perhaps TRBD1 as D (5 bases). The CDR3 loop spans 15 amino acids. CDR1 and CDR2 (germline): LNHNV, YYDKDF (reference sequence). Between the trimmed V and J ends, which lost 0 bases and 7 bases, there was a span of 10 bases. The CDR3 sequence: CATSRDGGKNSPLHF. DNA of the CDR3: TGTGCCACCAGCAGAGATGGGGGGAAAAATTCACCCCTCCACTTT.

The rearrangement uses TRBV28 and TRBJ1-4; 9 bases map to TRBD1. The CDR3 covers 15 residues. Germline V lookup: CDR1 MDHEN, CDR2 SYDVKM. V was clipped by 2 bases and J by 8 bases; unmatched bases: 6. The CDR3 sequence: CASSLGTGSLEKLFF. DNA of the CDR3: TGTGCCAGCAGTTTAGGGACAGGGAGTTTGGAAAAACTGTTTTTT. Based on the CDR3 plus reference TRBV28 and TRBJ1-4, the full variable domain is DVKVTQSSRYLVKRTGEKVFLECVQDMDHENMFWYRQDPGLGLRLIYFSYDVKMKEKGDIPEGYSVSREKKERFSLILESASTNQTSMYLCASSLGTGSLEKLFFGSGTQLSVL.

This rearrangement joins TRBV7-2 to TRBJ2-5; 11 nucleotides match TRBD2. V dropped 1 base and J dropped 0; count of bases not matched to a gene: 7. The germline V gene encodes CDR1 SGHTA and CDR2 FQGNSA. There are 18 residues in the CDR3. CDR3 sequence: CASSLVLGTSGNQETQYF. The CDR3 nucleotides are TGTGCCAGCAGCTTAGTACTCGGGACTAGCGGAAACCAAGAGACCCAGTACTTC.

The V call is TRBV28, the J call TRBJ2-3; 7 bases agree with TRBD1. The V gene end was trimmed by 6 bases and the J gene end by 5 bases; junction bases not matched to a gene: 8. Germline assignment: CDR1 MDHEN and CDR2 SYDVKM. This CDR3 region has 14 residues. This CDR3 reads CASRFLQGRDTQYF. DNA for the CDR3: TGTGCCAGCAGATTTCTACAGGGGAGAGATACGCAGTATTTT.

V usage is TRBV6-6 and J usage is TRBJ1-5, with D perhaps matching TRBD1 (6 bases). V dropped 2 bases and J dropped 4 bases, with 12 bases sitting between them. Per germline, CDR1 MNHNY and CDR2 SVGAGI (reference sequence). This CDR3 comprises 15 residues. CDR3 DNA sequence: TGTGCCAGCAGTTACCCGAGGACAGCGAATCAGCCCCAGCATTTT. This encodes CASSYPRTANQPQHF.

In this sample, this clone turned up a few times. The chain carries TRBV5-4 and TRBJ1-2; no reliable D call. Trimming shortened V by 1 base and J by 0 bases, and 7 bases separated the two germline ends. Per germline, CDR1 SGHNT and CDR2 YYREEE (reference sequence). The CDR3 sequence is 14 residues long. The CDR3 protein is CASSLHLANYGYTF. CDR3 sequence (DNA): TGTGCCAGCAGCTTGCACCTGGCTAACTATGGCTACACCTTC. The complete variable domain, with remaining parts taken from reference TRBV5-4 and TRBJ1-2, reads ETGVTQSPTHLIKTRGQQVTLRCSSQSGHNTVSWYQQALGQGPQFIFQYYREEENGRGNFPPRFSGLQFPNYSSELNVNALELDDSALYLCASSLHLANYGYTFGSGTRLTVV.

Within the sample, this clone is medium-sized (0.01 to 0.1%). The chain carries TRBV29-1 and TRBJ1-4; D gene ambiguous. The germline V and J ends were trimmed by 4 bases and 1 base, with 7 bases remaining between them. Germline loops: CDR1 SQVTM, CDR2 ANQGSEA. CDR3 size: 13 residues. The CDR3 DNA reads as TGCAGCGTTGTTTGGTTAACTAATGAAAAACTGTTTTTT. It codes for CSVVWLTNEKLFF.

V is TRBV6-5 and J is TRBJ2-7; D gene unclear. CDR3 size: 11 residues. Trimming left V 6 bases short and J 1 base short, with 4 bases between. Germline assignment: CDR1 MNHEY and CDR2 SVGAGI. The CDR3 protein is CASRVSYEQYF. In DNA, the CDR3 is TGTGCCAGCAGGGTTTCCTACGAGCAGTACTTC.

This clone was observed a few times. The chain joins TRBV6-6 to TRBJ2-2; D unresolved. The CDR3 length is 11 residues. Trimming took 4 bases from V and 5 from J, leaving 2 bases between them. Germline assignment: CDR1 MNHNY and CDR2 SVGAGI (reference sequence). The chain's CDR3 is CASSSTGELFF. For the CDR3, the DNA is TGTGCCAGCAGTTCAACCGGGGAGCTGTTTTTT.

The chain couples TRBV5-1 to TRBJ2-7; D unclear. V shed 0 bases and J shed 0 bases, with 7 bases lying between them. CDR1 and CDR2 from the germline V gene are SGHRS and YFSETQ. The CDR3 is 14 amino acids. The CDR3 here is CASSLVTTSYEQYF. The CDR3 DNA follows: TGCGCCAGCAGCTTGGTTACTACCTCCTACGAGCAGTACTTC. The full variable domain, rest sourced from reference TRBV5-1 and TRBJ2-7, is KAGVTQTPRYLIKTRGQQVTLSCSPISGHRSVSWYQQTPGQGLQFLFEYFSETQRNKGNFPGRFSGRQFSNSRSEMNVSTLELGDSALYLCASSLVTTSYEQYFGPGTRLTVT.

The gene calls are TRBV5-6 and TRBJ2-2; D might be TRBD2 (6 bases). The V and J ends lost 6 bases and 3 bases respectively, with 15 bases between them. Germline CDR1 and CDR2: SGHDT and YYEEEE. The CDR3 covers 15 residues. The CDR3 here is CASNPRDSYTGELFF. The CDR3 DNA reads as TGTGCCAGCAACCCCCGGGACTCCTACACCGGGGAGCTGTTTTTT.

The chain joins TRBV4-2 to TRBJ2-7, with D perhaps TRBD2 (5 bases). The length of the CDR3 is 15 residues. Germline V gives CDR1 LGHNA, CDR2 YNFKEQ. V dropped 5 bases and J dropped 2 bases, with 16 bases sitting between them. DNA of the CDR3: TGTGCCAGCAGCGTAGCTCTCGGGATTACCTACGAGCAGTACTTC. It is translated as CASSVALGITYEQYF.

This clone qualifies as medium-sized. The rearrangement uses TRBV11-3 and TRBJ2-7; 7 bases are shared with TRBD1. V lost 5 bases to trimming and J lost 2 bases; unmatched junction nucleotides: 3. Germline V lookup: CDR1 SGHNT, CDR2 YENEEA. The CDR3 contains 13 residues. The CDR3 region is CASSKGQAYEQYF. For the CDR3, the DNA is TGTGCCAGCAGCAAAGGACAGGCCTACGAGCAGTACTTC.

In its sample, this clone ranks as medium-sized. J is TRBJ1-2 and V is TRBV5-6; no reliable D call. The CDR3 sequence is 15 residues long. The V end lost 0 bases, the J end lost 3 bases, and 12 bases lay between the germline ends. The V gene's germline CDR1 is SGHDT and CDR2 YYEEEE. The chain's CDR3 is CASSLALGSDYGYTF. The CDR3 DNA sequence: TGTGCCAGCAGCTTGGCCCTAGGTTCGGACTATGGCTACACCTTC. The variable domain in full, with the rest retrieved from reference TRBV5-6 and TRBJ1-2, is DAGVTQSPTHLIKTRGQQVTLRCSPKSGHDTVSWYQQALGQGPQFIFQYYEEEERQRGNFPDRFSGHQFPNYSSELNVNALLLGDSALYLCASSLALGSDYGYTFGSGTRLTVV.